Listed below are T cell receptor beta chains from one sample, sequenced in a study of blood T cell repertoires in COVID-19. The protocol was immunoSEQ multiplex PCR, while the TCRdb copy is restricted to in-frame clones and leaves out a portion. The sample carries a few hundred thousand clones, roughly 85% recorded once. Source material: peripheral blood. The receptor set was obtained from a middle-aged man with acute or convalescent COVID-19. The CDR3 runs from the conserved cysteine through the conserved F or W. Fields, in order: J gene, clone size, V gene, D gene, CDR3 protein, CDR3 DNA. D genes are given only for firm matches. The size of a clone is reported for some rows only, either as once, few or many, or as a class for expanded clones.

j_call: TRBJ1-6; clone_size: .; v_call: TRBV18; d_call: TRBD1; cdr3_aa: CASSGQGENSPLHF; cdr3_nt: TGTGCCAGCTCCGGACAGGGGGAGAATTCACCCCTCCACTTT
j_call: TRBJ1-5; clone_size: .; v_call: TRBV10-3; d_call: .; cdr3_aa: CAISESPSGSNQPQHF; cdr3_nt: TGTGCCATCAGTGAGTCTCCGAGCGGTAGCAATCAGCCCCAGCATTTT
j_call: TRBJ1-1; clone_size: once; v_call: TRBV19; d_call: .; cdr3_aa: CASTPPRGERNTEAFF; cdr3_nt: TGTGCCAGTACCCCGCCACGGGGGGAAAGGAACACTGAAGCTTTCTTT
j_call: TRBJ1-4; clone_size: .; v_call: TRBV5-4; d_call: .; cdr3_aa: CASSLSGEKLFF; cdr3_nt: TGTGCCAGCAGCTTGTCGGGGGAAAAACTGTTTTTT
j_call: TRBJ2-1; clone_size: .; v_call: TRBV27; d_call: .; cdr3_aa: CASITSPNNEQFF; cdr3_nt: TGTGCCAGCATCACGTCACCTAACAATGAGCAGTTCTTC
j_call: TRBJ1-1; clone_size: .; v_call: TRBV3-1/TRBV3-2; d_call: .; cdr3_aa: CASTSEALEAFF; cdr3_nt: TGTGCCAGCACCTCCGAGGCATTAGAAGCTTTCTTT
j_call: TRBJ2-7; clone_size: .; v_call: TRBV9; d_call: .; cdr3_aa: CASSPREGALRDEQYF; cdr3_nt: TGTGCCAGCAGCCCCCGGGAGGGGGCCCTTCGAGACGAGCAGTACTTC
j_call: TRBJ2-1; clone_size: .; v_call: TRBV6-2/TRBV6-3; d_call: TRBD1; cdr3_aa: CASSYRPGQGYNEQFF; cdr3_nt: TGTGCCAGCAGTTACCGACCGGGACAGGGATACAATGAGCAGTTCTTC
j_call: TRBJ1-1; clone_size: .; v_call: TRBV2; d_call: .; cdr3_aa: CASSDQANTEAFF; cdr3_nt: TGTGCCAGCAGTGATCAGGCCAACACTGAAGCTTTCTTT
j_call: TRBJ1-2; clone_size: few; v_call: TRBV18; d_call: .; cdr3_aa: CASSQQGLYGYTF; cdr3_nt: TGTGCCAGCTCACAACAGGGATTGTATGGCTACACCTTC
j_call: TRBJ2-5; clone_size: once; v_call: TRBV9; d_call: TRBD2; cdr3_aa: CASSVDVGSGQETQYF; cdr3_nt: TGTGCCAGCAGCGTCGATGTTGGTAGCGGGCAAGAGACCCAGTACTTC
j_call: TRBJ1-1; clone_size: .; v_call: TRBV19; d_call: .; cdr3_aa: CASSIGTLLNTEAFF; cdr3_nt: TGTGCCAGTAGTATCGGGACACTCCTGAACACTGAAGCTTTCTTT
j_call: TRBJ2-5; clone_size: .; v_call: TRBV9; d_call: TRBD2; cdr3_aa: CASSARTSGGSKTQYF; cdr3_nt: TGTGCCAGCAGCGCCCGGACTAGCGGGGGGTCAAAGACCCAGTACTTC
j_call: TRBJ1-3; clone_size: once; v_call: TRBV5-8; d_call: .; cdr3_aa: CASSSSHINSGNTIYF; cdr3_nt: TGTGCCAGCAGCTCCAGTCATATCAATTCGGGAAACACCATATATTTT
j_call: TRBJ1-1; clone_size: .; v_call: TRBV28; d_call: .; cdr3_aa: CASSSSVPGTEAFF; cdr3_nt: TGTGCCAGCAGTTCATCTGTCCCCGGCACTGAAGCTTTCTTT
j_call: TRBJ1-3; clone_size: .; v_call: TRBV13; d_call: .; cdr3_aa: CASSSRGGGNTIYF; cdr3_nt: TGTGCCAGCAGCTCCCGAGGGGGTGGAAACACCATATATTTT
j_call: TRBJ1-3; clone_size: .; v_call: TRBV7-3; d_call: .; cdr3_aa: CASSPFHAGASGNTIYF; cdr3_nt: TGTGCCAGCAGTCCCTTCCATGCGGGGGCCTCTGGAAACACCATATATTTT
j_call: TRBJ2-3; clone_size: .; v_call: TRBV3-1/TRBV3-2; d_call: TRBD2; cdr3_aa: CASSPSGNTQYF; cdr3_nt: TGTGCCAGCAGCCCTAGCGGGAATACGCAGTATTTT
j_call: TRBJ1-1; clone_size: .; v_call: TRBV5-6; d_call: .; cdr3_aa: CASSLVRANLNTEAFF; cdr3_nt: TGTGCCAGCAGCTTGGTCCGAGCGAATTTGAACACTGAAGCTTTCTTT
j_call: TRBJ2-3; clone_size: .; v_call: TRBV7-2; d_call: TRBD2; cdr3_aa: CASSLAGTSGWGITDTQYF; cdr3_nt: TGTGCCAGCAGCTTAGCGGGGACTAGCGGGTGGGGGATCACAGATACGCAGTATTTT
j_call: TRBJ1-6; clone_size: .; v_call: TRBV7-9; d_call: TRBD1; cdr3_aa: CASSLGQGSFNSPLHF; cdr3_nt: TGTGCCAGCAGCTTAGGACAGGGGTCATTCAATTCACCCCTCCACTTT
j_call: TRBJ2-2; clone_size: .; v_call: TRBV10-3; d_call: .; cdr3_aa: CAISDRGTGELFF; cdr3_nt: TGTGCCATCAGTGACAGGGGCACCGGGGAGCTGTTTTTT
j_call: TRBJ1-6; clone_size: .; v_call: TRBV3-1/TRBV3-2; d_call: .; cdr3_aa: CASSPGQLLAPLHF; cdr3_nt: TGTGCCAGCAGCCCTGGACAGTTACTTGCGCCCCTCCACTTT
j_call: TRBJ2-3; clone_size: .; v_call: TRBV4-2; d_call: .; cdr3_aa: CASSQAHTTNTDTQYF; cdr3_nt: TGTGCCAGCAGCCAAGCTCACACCACCAACACAGATACGCAGTATTTT
j_call: TRBJ2-7; clone_size: .; v_call: TRBV19; d_call: .; cdr3_aa: CASSTNYEQYF; cdr3_nt: TGTGCCAGTAGTACAAACTACGAGCAGTACTTC
j_call: TRBJ2-2; clone_size: .; v_call: TRBV7-3; d_call: .; cdr3_aa: CASSFAVSGELFF; cdr3_nt: TGTGCCAGCAGCTTCGCGGTGAGCGGGGAGCTGTTTTTT
j_call: TRBJ1-4; clone_size: few; v_call: TRBV5-1; d_call: TRBD1; cdr3_aa: CASRFRGTDNEKLFF; cdr3_nt: TGCGCCAGCCGCTTCCGCGGGACAGACAATGAAAAACTGTTTTTT
j_call: TRBJ1-5; clone_size: .; v_call: TRBV19; d_call: .; cdr3_aa: CASSIAADNNQPQHF; cdr3_nt: TGTGCCAGTAGTATAGCCGCGGACAATAATCAGCCCCAGCATTTT
j_call: TRBJ1-2; clone_size: .; v_call: TRBV5-4; d_call: .; cdr3_aa: CASSFDRDRYYGYTF; cdr3_nt: TGTGCCAGCAGCTTTGACAGAGACAGATACTATGGCTACACCTTC
j_call: TRBJ1-6; clone_size: .; v_call: TRBV28; d_call: TRBD1; cdr3_aa: CASSSQGALHF; cdr3_nt: TGTGCCAGCAGTTCGCAGGGGGCCCTCCACTTT
j_call: TRBJ2-5; clone_size: .; v_call: TRBV19; d_call: TRBD2; cdr3_aa: CASSTVDYYLVAGGSQETQYF; cdr3_nt: TGTGCCAGTAGTACGGTGGACTACTATCTCGTAGCGGGGGGTTCCCAAGAGACCCAGTACTTC
j_call: TRBJ1-6; clone_size: .; v_call: TRBV6-5; d_call: TRBD1; cdr3_aa: CASSSGTGNNSPLHF; cdr3_nt: TGTGCCAGCAGTTCAGGGACAGGGAATAATTCACCCCTCCACTTT
j_call: TRBJ1-6; clone_size: .; v_call: TRBV14; d_call: .; cdr3_aa: CASSSRLDSPLHF; cdr3_nt: TGTGCCAGCAGCTCAAGACTGGATTCACCCCTCCACTTT
j_call: TRBJ2-3; clone_size: once; v_call: TRBV7-2; d_call: .; cdr3_aa: CASSLASNTDTQYF; cdr3_nt: TGTGCCAGCAGCTTAGCTAGCAACACAGATACGCAGTATTTT
j_call: TRBJ2-3; clone_size: .; v_call: TRBV28; d_call: .; cdr3_aa: CASSLGRELDTQYF; cdr3_nt: TGTGCCAGCAGTTTAGGTAGGGAGTTAGATACGCAGTATTTT
j_call: TRBJ2-7; clone_size: .; v_call: TRBV6-1; d_call: TRBD1; cdr3_aa: CASSDGDRARSYEQYF; cdr3_nt: TGTGCCAGCAGTGACGGGGACAGGGCCCGCTCCTACGAGCAGTACTTC
j_call: TRBJ2-1; clone_size: .; v_call: TRBV7-2; d_call: .; cdr3_aa: CASSLAPSAGEQFF; cdr3_nt: TGTGCCAGCAGCTTAGCCCCTAGCGCTGGTGAGCAGTTCTTC
j_call: TRBJ1-6; clone_size: .; v_call: TRBV6-1; d_call: .; cdr3_aa: CASSEASSYNSPLHF; cdr3_nt: TGTGCCAGCAGTGAAGCGAGCTCCTATAATTCACCCCTCCACTTT
j_call: TRBJ1-2; clone_size: .; v_call: TRBV6-6; d_call: TRBD1; cdr3_aa: CASSIGTGGIYGYTF; cdr3_nt: TGTGCCAGCAGTATCGGGACAGGGGGCATCTATGGCTACACCTTC
j_call: TRBJ1-2; clone_size: .; v_call: TRBV10-3; d_call: TRBD1; cdr3_aa: CAIAIADEGAGYTF; cdr3_nt: TGTGCCATCGCGATAGCAGACGAGGGGGCTGGCTACACCTTC
j_call: TRBJ2-1; clone_size: .; v_call: TRBV6-5; d_call: TRBD2; cdr3_aa: CASRGAGLHSKQFF; cdr3_nt: TGTGCCAGCAGGGGAGCGGGGTTACACTCTAAGCAGTTCTTC
j_call: TRBJ1-1; clone_size: few; v_call: TRBV27; d_call: .; cdr3_aa: CASSRAGGEAFF; cdr3_nt: TGTGCCAGCAGTCGGGCGGGTGGTGAAGCTTTCTTT
j_call: TRBJ2-2; clone_size: .; v_call: TRBV10-3; d_call: TRBD2; cdr3_aa: CAISRTSGGTTGELFF; cdr3_nt: TGTGCCATCAGTAGGACTAGCGGGGGGACTACCGGGGAGCTGTTTTTT
j_call: TRBJ1-1; clone_size: few; v_call: TRBV7-2; d_call: .; cdr3_aa: CASSLVSGSVTEAFF; cdr3_nt: TGTGCCAGCAGCTTAGTTTCAGGGTCTGTCACTGAAGCTTTCTTT
j_call: TRBJ2-7; clone_size: .; v_call: TRBV29-1; d_call: .; cdr3_aa: CSVDDTSSYEQYF; cdr3_nt: TGCAGCGTTGACGACACGAGCTCCTACGAGCAGTACTTC